This TCR beta chain comes out of a study of cytomegalovirus exposure and HLA in healthy donors. Study-level information: The early release's HLA-typed donors yielded 80 million to 95 million unique TCRs. About four fifths of roughly 400 genotyped donors fell in the Caucasian-associated ancestry cluster.

The PCR used 60 Vbeta and 13 Jbeta primers. Profiling relied on immunoSEQ multiplex PCR, and the TCRdb table lists in-frame clones only, not all of them. Here the sample spans about 120,000 clones, about 71% being singletons. The length of the CDR3 is 14 residues. The V end lost 4 bases, the J end lost 9 bases, and 17 bases lay between the germline ends. The germline V gene encodes CDR1 SGHRS and CDR2 YFSETQ. This clonotype originated in a woman between 45 and 65 years old in good health and CMV-seronegative. Sequencing input: PBMCs. This chain uses TRBV5-1 with TRBJ2-1, with TRBD1 as a possible D gene (6 bases). As DNA, the CDR3 is TGCGCCAGCAGCCCCGATGGGGGCTTGGGTGAGCAGTTCTTC. Amino acid sequence: CASSPDGGLGEQFF.